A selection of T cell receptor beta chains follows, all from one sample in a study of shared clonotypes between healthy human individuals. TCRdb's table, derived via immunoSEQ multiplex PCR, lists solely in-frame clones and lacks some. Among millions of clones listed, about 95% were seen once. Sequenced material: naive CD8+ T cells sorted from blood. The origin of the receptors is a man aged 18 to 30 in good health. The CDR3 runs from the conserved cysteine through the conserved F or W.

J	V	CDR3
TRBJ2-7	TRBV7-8	CASSFSTGHNSYEQYF
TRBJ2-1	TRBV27	CASSPDRVNEQFF
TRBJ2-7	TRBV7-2	CASSLEVPYEQYF
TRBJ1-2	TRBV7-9	CASSLDQPSPHYGYTF
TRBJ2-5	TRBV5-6	CASRREQGWQETQYF
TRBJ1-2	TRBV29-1	CSVEGGGRGHYGYTF
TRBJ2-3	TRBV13	CASSSDPDTQYF
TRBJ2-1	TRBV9	CASGLRYNEQFF
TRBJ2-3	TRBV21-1	CASSKGVVDTQYF
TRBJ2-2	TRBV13	CASSSLERLNTGELFF